The 26 T cell receptor beta chains presented below share a single source sample, sequenced in a study of human T cells and chemical hapten exposure. TCRdb fed the RACE reads into MiXCR, producing one record per CDR3 protein. The data show approximately 59,000 distinct CDR3 sequences, about 6% seen once. The time point denotes: healthy volunteer bleed at 6 weeks. Total RNA was isolated from whole blood that had not been fractionated. Material for sequencing was whole blood. These receptor sequences come from a female donor in good health. Some clones in this sample may be carry-over from other donors' samples.

There are a few counts of this clonotype. This rearrangement joins TRBV4-1 to TRBJ1-6; 7 bases line up with TRBD1. Germline assignment: CDR1 MGHRA and CDR2 YSYEKL. The CDR3 covers 18 residues. The V and J ends lost 3 bases and 4 bases, in that order; junction bases with no gene match: 12. CDR3 region: CASSQAPGTEIYNSPLHF. The CDR3 DNA follows: TGCGCCAGCAGCCAGGCTCCGGGGACAGAGATTTATAATTCACCCCTCCACTTT.

This clonotype was seen at least ten times. This rearrangement joins TRBV19 to TRBJ1-5, with D perhaps TRBD1 (5 bases). V dropped 7 bases and J dropped 6 bases, with 10 bases sitting between them. Germline lookup yields CDR1 LNHDA and CDR2 SQIVND (reference sequence). This CDR3 has 12 amino acids. The CDR3: CASTPGGQPQHF. The CDR3 DNA sequence: TGTGCCAGTACCCCCGGGGGTCAGCCCCAGCATTTT.

This clonotype was detected ten times or more. The chain links TRBV6-1 to TRBJ1-5, with 7 bases matching TRBD1. CDR1 is MNHNS and CDR2 is SASEGT in the germline V gene. Trimming cost V 2 bases and J 6 bases; bases outside gene matches: 7. The CDR3 spans 15 residues. In nucleotides, the CDR3 is TGTGCCAGCAGTGAATCGCAGGGGGGGGTTCAGCCCCAGCATTTT. This codes for CASSESQGGVQPQHF.

This clonotype was observed a handful of times. The germline gene is not matched at one end of the junction; a read error may be the cause. The chain carries TRBV6-2 or TRBV6-3 and TRBJ1-5; TRBD1 might be the D (5 bases). The CDR3 covers 16 residues. Germline CDR1 and CDR2: MNHEY and SVGEGT. This chain's CDR3 is CASSYSGGFRNQPQHF. In nucleotides, the CDR3 is TGTGCCAGTAGTTACTCTGGGGGGTTTCGCAATCAGCCCCAGCATTTT.

This clonotype has a count of ten or more. The J gene is TRBJ2-1, the V gene TRBV6-2 or TRBV6-3, with unresolved D. The CDR3 has 14 amino acids. Germline CDR1 MNHEY, CDR2 SVGEGT. With 6 bases removed from V and 0 bases from J, the gap between germline ends came to 9 bases. CDR3 loop: CASSAGRSYNEQFF. In DNA form, the CDR3 reads TGTGCCAGCAGCGCAGGCCGCTCCTACAATGAGCAGTTCTTC.

Only a few counts were recorded for this clonotype. This rearrangement joins TRBV30 to TRBJ1-1, with D possibly matching TRBD1 (5 bases). Trimming pared 3 bases from V and 4 bases from J, leaving 12 bases between. Per germline, CDR1 GTSNPN and CDR2 SVGIG (reference sequence). The CDR3 is 13 amino acids. The CDR3, as DNA: TGTGCCTGGAGGAGGGAAAGGGGCACTGAAGCTTTCTTT. Its protein product is CAWRRERGTEAFF.

There are many counts of this clonotype. The chain employs TRBV12-3 or TRBV12-4 and TRBJ2-6; D may be TRBD2 (6 bases). The length of the CDR3 is 16 residues. V lost 7 bases and J lost 0, with 13 bases in between. The CDR3 spells CASTSGRNSGANVLTF. CDR3 DNA: TGTGCCAGCACCTCCGGGAGAAACTCTGGGGCCAACGTCCTGACTTTC.

The chain couples TRBV7-2 to TRBJ2-5; TRBD2 is a possible D gene (6 bases). The CDR3 has 14 amino acids. Trimming removed 2 bases from V and 3 bases from J, with 10 bases in between. Germline V gene sequence: CDR1 SGHTA, CDR2 FQGNSA. This CDR3 reads CASSLPGGKETQYF. The CDR3 nucleotides read TGTGCCAGCAGCTTACCTGGCGGGAAAGAGACCCAGTACTTC.

This clonotype came up many times. The chain joins TRBV15 to TRBJ1-6; D remains unclear. CDR1 is LNHNV, CDR2 YYDKDF, per germline (reference sequence). The CDR3 is 14 amino acids. Trimming removed 0 bases at V and 7 bases at J, with 7 bases between. In DNA, the CDR3 is TGTGCCACCAGCAGAGATACCGAGAATTCACCCCTCCACTTT. It specifies CATSRDTENSPLHF.

The chain uses TRBV6-6 and TRBJ1-3; D is possibly TRBD1 (5 bases). CDR1 MNHNY and CDR2 SVGAGI come from the germline V gene (reference sequence). Trimming pared 2 bases from V and 0 bases from J, leaving 5 bases between. The CDR3 runs 14 residues. CDR3 nucleotide sequence: TGTGCCAGCAGTTACGACAGCTCTGGAAACACCATATATTTT. Translating gives CASSYDSSGNTIYF.

This clonotype was observed a handful of times. CDR3 nucleotide sequence: TGCAGCGTTGAGGGACTCCACTACGAGCAGTACTTC. Amino acids: CSVEGLHYEQYF. The rearrangement uses TRBV29-1 and TRBJ2-7, with a tentative D call TRBD2 (6 bases). Germline lookup yields CDR1 SQVTM and CDR2 ANQGSEA. V shed 3 bases and J shed 3 bases, with 9 bases lying between them. There are 12 residues in the CDR3.

This clonotype was observed many times. This rearrangement joins TRBV28 to TRBJ2-1, with D unclear. The CDR3 extends over 13 amino acids. Per germline, CDR1 MDHEN and CDR2 SYDVKM. V was trimmed by 0 bases and J by 5 bases, leaving 5 bases between them. The chain's CDR3 is CASSLWQNNEQFF. In DNA form, the CDR3 reads TGTGCCAGCAGTTTATGGCAGAACAATGAGCAGTTCTTC.

This clonotype came up a few times. J is TRBJ1-3 and V is TRBV7-2; D is ambiguous. Trimming pared 6 bases from V and 3 bases from J, leaving 12 bases between. The CDR3 has 14 residues. Looked up from germline, CDR1 is SGHTA and CDR2 is FQGNSA. The CDR3 sequence: CASRPGQVGNTIYF. The CDR3 coding sequence is TGTGCCAGCAGGCCAGGTCAAGTTGGAAACACCATATATTTT.

This clonotype was counted ten times or more. The chain carries TRBV29-1 and TRBJ1-2, with D tentatively TRBD1 (5 bases). The CDR3 loop spans 13 amino acids. Looked up from germline, CDR1 is SQVTM and CDR2 is ANQGSEA. V gave up 4 bases and J gave up 8 bases, with 17 bases separating them. The CDR3 region has the DNA TGCAGCGTTGCTAGGGGTAGGGTAGGAGGCTACACCTTC. The encoded protein is CSVARGRVGGYTF.

This clonotype came up many times. The chain uses TRBV4-3 and TRBJ1-1, with D maybe TRBD1 (6 bases). V was cut by 3 bases and J by 1 base, with 15 bases left in between. The CDR3 sequence is 16 residues long. The germline V gene encodes CDR1 LGHNA and CDR2 YSLEER. The CDR3 protein is CASSHAYQGKNTEAFF. The CDR3 DNA is TGCGCCAGCAGCCATGCATATCAGGGGAAGAACACTGAAGCTTTCTTT.

The chain links TRBV6-5 to TRBJ1-5; the match to TRBD1 covers 8 bases. The CDR3 runs to 15 residues. The V gene's germline CDR1 is MNHEY and CDR2 SVGAGI. Germline trimming cut 5 bases from V and 7 bases from J; bases unmatched to any gene: 10. CDR3 sequence: CASSRARGRLQPQHF. In DNA, the CDR3 is TGTGCCAGCAGTAGAGCCAGGGGGCGTCTCCAGCCCCAGCATTTT.

This clonotype was recorded many times. The V and J genes are TRBV5-1 and TRBJ2-2; 9 bases are shared with TRBD1. This CDR3 has 15 amino acids. The V and J ends lost 0 bases and 5 bases, in that order; junction bases with no gene match: 2. The germline V gene has CDR1 SGHRS and CDR2 YFSETQ. The CDR3 here is CASSLDGTGTGELFF. In DNA, the CDR3 is TGCGCCAGCAGCTTGGATGGGACAGGGACCGGGGAGCTGTTTTTT. Supplemented by reference TRBV5-1 and TRBJ2-2, the full variable domain reads KAGVTQTPRYLIKTRGQQVTLSCSPISGHRSVSWYQQTPGQGLQFLFEYFSETQRNKGNFPGRFSGRQFSNSRSEMNVSTLELGDSALYLCASSLDGTGTGELFFGEGSRLTVL.

This clonotype was counted ten times or more. The rearrangement uses TRBV28 and TRBJ2-3; no clear D. CDR1 and CDR2 from the germline V gene are MDHEN and SYDVKM. With 4 bases removed from V and 2 bases from J, the gap between germline ends came to 19 bases. The CDR3 loop spans 17 amino acids. The CDR3 region has the DNA TGTGCCAGCAGTTCTCTTAGTATCTGGCGCTCCACAGATACGCAGTATTTT. Translated, it gives CASSSLSIWRSTDTQYF.

The chain uses TRBV30 and TRBJ2-3, with D maybe TRBD1 (6 bases). The CDR3 spans 14 residues. The V gene's germline CDR1 is GTSNPN and CDR2 SVGIG (reference sequence). V gave up 2 bases and J gave up 4 bases, with 13 bases separating them. CDR3 DNA sequence: TGTGCCTGGAGTTGGAGCAGGGGAGCAGATACGCAGTATTTT. Translating it yields CAWSWSRGADTQYF. Full variable domain (rest looked up from reference TRBV30 and TRBJ2-3): SQTIHQWPATLVQPVGSPLSLECTVEGTSNPNLYWYRQAAGRGLQLLFYSVGIGQISSEVPQNLSASRPQDRQFILSSKKLLLSDSGFYLCAWSWSRGADTQYFGPGTRLTVL.

The V call is TRBV28, the J call TRBJ2-5; the D call may be TRBD1 or TRBD2 (5 bases each). Germline V gene sequence: CDR1 MDHEN, CDR2 SYDVKM. Between the trimmed V and J ends, which lost 7 bases and 5 bases, there was a span of 23 bases. The CDR3 consists of 16 residues. CDR3 residues: CASTSSLVQERETQYF. CDR3 sequence (DNA): TGTGCCAGCACCTCTTCTCTGGTACAGGAGCGGGAGACCCAGTACTTC.

This clonotype has a handful of counts. This rearrangement joins TRBV7-9 to TRBJ2-6, with a possible D match to TRBD1 (6 bases). The V gene's germline CDR1 is SEHNR and CDR2 FQNEAQ (reference sequence). The CDR3 loop spans 15 amino acids. V was clipped by 3 bases and J by 4 bases, with 10 bases between them. CDR3 sequence reads: CASSFVGHGANVLTF. The CDR3 coding sequence is TGTGCCAGCAGCTTCGTGGGACACGGGGCCAACGTCCTGACTTTC.

This clonotype was found many times. A single base separates this from a much larger clone, so it may be a read error. The chain joins TRBV7-2 to TRBJ2-7; no clear D. The V and J ends lost 4 bases and 0 bases respectively, with 4 bases between them. The germline V gene has CDR1 SGHTA and CDR2 FQGNSA. CDR3 length equals 12 residues. The chain's CDR3 is CASSSSSYEQYF. The CDR3 DNA reads as TGTGCCAGCAGCTCCAGCTCCTACGAGCAGTACTTC.

This clonotype appeared a few times. J is TRBJ2-1 and V is TRBV6-2 or TRBV6-3; 7 bases are a match to TRBD2. V lost 5 bases and J lost 7; bases outside the gene matches: 11. This CDR3 spans 15 amino acids. Germline CDR1 reads MNHEY; CDR2 reads SVGEGT. This chain's CDR3 is CASSILAERRNEQFF. As DNA, the CDR3 is TGTGCCAGCAGTATTCTAGCGGAAAGAAGAAATGAGCAGTTCTTC.

The J gene is TRBJ2-3, the V gene TRBV5-1; no firm D call. CDR1 and CDR2 from the germline V gene are SGHRS and YFSETQ. V dropped 0 bases and J dropped 3 bases, with 11 bases sitting between them. The CDR3 consists of 15 residues. This CDR3 reads CASSLATIRTDTQYF. The CDR3 DNA reads as TGCGCCAGCAGCTTGGCCACTATACGGACAGATACGCAGTATTTT.

This clonotype was seen a few times. The V call is TRBV20-1, the J call TRBJ2-7, with a tentative D call TRBD1 (6 bases). Deletions cut 0 bases from V and 3 bases from J, with 15 bases between. In germline, CDR1 is DFQATT, CDR2 SNEGSKA (reference sequence). This CDR3 contains 15 residues. The CDR3 here is CSARDNRGQLYEQYF. CDR3 bases: TGCAGTGCTAGAGATAATCGTGGACAGCTCTACGAGCAGTACTTC.

This clonotype was seen at least ten times. The chain is built from TRBV15 and TRBJ1-2, with TRBD1 matching 7 bases. Germline-derived CDR1 and CDR2 are LNHNV and YYDKDF (reference sequence). The CDR3 is 16 amino acids. The junction had 9 bases not matched to a gene; V was cut back by 3 bases and J by 2 bases. The CDR3 sequence: CATSSSSGQSNYGYTF. CDR3 DNA: TGTGCCACCAGCAGTAGTTCGGGACAGTCGAACTATGGCTACACCTTC.